This T cell receptor beta chain was found in a study of T cells in Graves' hyperthyroidism and ophthalmopathy. CDR3 length: 14 amino acids. V shed 7 bases and J 2 bases; nucleotides not matched to a gene: 6. Study-wide findings and caveats: The model anticipated ophthalmopathy a median about 7.1 months pre-onset.

Researchers amplified the TCR beta CDR3 regions from RNA transcripts. Using the HTBI primer set, a first-round RT-PCR was run on the TCR CDR3. TCRdb redid the calling of the multiplex PCR reads with MiXCR, one entry per CDR3 protein. This table has 500,000 to 800,000 distinct CDR3 sequences, just under 45% appearing once. A few counts support this clonotype. Its antigen is currently unknown. Sequencing input: peripheral blood or thyroid tissue (not recorded which). The source of this sequence is an adult man with Graves' disease, either hyperthyroidism or ophthalmopathy (not recorded which). The chain combines TRBV12-3 or TRBV12-4 with TRBJ1-1, with TRBD1 matching over 8 bases. The CDR3 sequence is CASINDRGNTEAFF. The CDR3 coding sequence is TGTGCCAGCATTAACGACAGGGGTAACACTGAAGCTTTCTTT.